The entry below gives a single T cell receptor beta chain sequence along with its context. This specimen belongs to a study of OX40 agonist ivuxolimab in advanced cancers. The protocol was immunoSEQ multiplex PCR, while the TCRdb copy is restricted to in-frame clones and leaves out a portion. Of 95,000 to 150,000 clones in the sample, around 93% were seen once. Germline V gene data show CDR1 as SGHRS and CDR2 as YFSETQ. The CDR3 has 14 amino acids. Trimming took 4 bases from V and 0 from J, leaving 10 bases between them. The TCR originated in an adult with an advanced solid tumor such as melanoma, head and neck, liver or kidney cancer. Source: CD4+ or CD8+ T cells sorted from blood, taken in a trial of the OX40 agonist ivuxolimab. This sequence joins TRBV5-1 and TRBJ2-5, with unresolved D. Here the CDR3 reads CASSLGRYQETQYF. As DNA, the CDR3 is TGCGCCAGCAGCCTCGGGCGGTACCAAGAGACCCAGTACTTC.